The sequence of this T cell receptor (beta chain) was determined in a study of cytomegalovirus exposure and HLA in healthy donors. Study results and limitations: Several V segments, TRBV6-2 and TRBV6-3 among them, could not be told apart and were dropped.

CDR1 MNHEY and CDR2 SVGAGI come from the germline V gene. The CDR3 covers 14 residues. J was trimmed by 11 bases and V by 4 bases; bases with no gene match: 10. The PCR was carried out with 60 Vbeta primers and 13 Jbeta primers. Assay: immunoSEQ multiplex PCR; the TCRdb copy retains only in-frame clones and omits some. The table lists around 130,000 clones, around 74% of them singletons. The table lists this clone with a few counts. Its antigen is currently unknown. This sequence was found in a man between 25 and 39 years old in good health and CMV-seronegative. J is TRBJ2-3 and V is TRBV6-5; 9 bases match TRBD2. The sequenced sample consisted of PBMCs. The DNA of the CDR3 is TGTGCCAGCAGTTCATCGGGACTAGCTCGAAGGCAGTATTTT. Amino acids: CASSSSGLARRQYF.